A single T cell receptor beta chain is shown here with its context. Its antigen is as yet unknown. This specimen comes from a study of T cell responses to AZD1222 COVID-19 vaccine. Overall study results and limits: The study reported that nearly half of spike-specific TCRs target unmutated variant regions. Clonal diversity was possibly underestimated; the donors were predominantly white British and more often female.

The data were produced by immunoSEQ multiplex PCR, yet TCRdb's version contains in-frame clones alone and is incomplete. The table shows about 100,000 clones, with about 89% occurring only once. CDR3 length: 17 amino acids. After removal of 6 bases from V and 2 bases from J, the junction contained 8 bases not matched to a gene. CDR1 KGHSH and CDR2 LQKENI come from the germline V gene. The chain couples TRBV18 to TRBJ2-1, with 12 bases fitting TRBD2. The sequence was collected from an adult in good health. The sequencing here drew on peripheral blood, taken on day 0 of AZD1222 vaccination. Here the CDR3 DNA reads TGTGCCAGCTCGCGAACTAGCGGGGGGACCACCTACAATGAGCAGTTCTTC. It is translated as CASSRTSGGTTYNEQFF.